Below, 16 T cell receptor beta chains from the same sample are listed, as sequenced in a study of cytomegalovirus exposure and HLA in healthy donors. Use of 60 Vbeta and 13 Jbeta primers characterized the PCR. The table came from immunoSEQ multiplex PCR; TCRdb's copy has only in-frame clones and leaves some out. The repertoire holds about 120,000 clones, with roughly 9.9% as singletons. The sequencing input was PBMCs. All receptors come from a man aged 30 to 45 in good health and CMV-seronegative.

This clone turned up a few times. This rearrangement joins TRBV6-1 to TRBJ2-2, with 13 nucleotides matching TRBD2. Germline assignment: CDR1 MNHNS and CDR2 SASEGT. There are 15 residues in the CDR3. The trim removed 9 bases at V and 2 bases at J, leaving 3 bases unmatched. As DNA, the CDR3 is TGTGCCAGTAGACTAGCGGGGGGAAACACCGGGGAGCTGTTTTTT. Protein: CASRLAGGNTGELFF.

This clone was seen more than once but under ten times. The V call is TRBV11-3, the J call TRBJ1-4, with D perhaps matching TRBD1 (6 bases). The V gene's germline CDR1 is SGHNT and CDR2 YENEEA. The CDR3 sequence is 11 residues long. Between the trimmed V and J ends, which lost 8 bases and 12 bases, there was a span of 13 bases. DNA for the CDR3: TGTGCCAGCGGCCTAGGGGGGCAACTGTTTTTT. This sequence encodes CASGLGGQLFF.

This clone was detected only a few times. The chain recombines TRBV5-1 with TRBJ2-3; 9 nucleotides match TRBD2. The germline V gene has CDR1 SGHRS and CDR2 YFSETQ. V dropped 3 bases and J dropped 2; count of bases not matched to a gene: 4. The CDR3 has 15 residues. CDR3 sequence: CASSSVGLATDTQYF. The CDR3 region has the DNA TGCGCCAGCAGCTCCGTGGGACTAGCCACAGATACGCAGTATTTT.

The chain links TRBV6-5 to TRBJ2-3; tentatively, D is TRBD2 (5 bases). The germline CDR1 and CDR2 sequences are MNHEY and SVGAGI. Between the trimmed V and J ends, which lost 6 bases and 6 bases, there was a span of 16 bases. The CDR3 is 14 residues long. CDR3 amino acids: CASRLTTQGDTQYF. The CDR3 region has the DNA TGTGCCAGCAGGTTGACTACCCAAGGGGATACGCAGTATTTT.

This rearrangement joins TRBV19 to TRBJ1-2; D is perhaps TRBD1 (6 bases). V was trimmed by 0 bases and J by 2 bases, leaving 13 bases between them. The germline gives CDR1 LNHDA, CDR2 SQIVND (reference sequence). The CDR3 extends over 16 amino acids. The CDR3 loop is CASSIDPGTPNYGYTF. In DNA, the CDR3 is TGTGCCAGTAGTATAGACCCCGGGACACCCAACTATGGCTACACCTTC.

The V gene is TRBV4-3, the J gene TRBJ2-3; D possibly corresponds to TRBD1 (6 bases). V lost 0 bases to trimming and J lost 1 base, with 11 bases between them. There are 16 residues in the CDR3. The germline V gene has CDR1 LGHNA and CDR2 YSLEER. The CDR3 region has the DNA TGCGCCAGCAGCCAAGACAACAGGGATCGCACAGATACGCAGTATTTT. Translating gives CASSQDNRDRTDTQYF.

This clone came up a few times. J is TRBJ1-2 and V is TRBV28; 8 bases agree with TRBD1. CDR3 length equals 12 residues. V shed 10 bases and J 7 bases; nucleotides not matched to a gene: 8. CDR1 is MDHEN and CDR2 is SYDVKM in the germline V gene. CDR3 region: CAITGGAGGYTF. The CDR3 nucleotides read TGTGCCATCACAGGGGGTGCCGGTGGCTACACCTTC.

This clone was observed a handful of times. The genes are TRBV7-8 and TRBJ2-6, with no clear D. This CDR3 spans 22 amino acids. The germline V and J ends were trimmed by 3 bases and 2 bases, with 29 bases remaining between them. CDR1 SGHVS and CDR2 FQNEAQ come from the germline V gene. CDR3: CASSFRPPRQLSPPAGANVLTF. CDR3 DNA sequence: TGTGCCAGCAGCTTTCGTCCCCCCCGTCAATTGAGCCCTCCGGCTGGGGCCAACGTCCTGACTTTC.

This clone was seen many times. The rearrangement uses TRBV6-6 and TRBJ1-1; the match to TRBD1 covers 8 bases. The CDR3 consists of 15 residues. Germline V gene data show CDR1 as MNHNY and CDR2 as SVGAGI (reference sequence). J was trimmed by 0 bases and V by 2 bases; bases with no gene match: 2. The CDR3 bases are TGTGCCAGCAGTTACGGGACAGGCGTGAACACTGAAGCTTTCTTT. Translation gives CASSYGTGVNTEAFF.

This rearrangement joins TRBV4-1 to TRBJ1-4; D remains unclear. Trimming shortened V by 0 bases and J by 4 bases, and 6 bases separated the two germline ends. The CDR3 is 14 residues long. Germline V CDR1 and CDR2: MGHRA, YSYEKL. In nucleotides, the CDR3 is TGCGCCAGCAGCCAAGAACCGGGTAATGAAAAACTGTTTTTT. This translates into CASSQEPGNEKLFF.

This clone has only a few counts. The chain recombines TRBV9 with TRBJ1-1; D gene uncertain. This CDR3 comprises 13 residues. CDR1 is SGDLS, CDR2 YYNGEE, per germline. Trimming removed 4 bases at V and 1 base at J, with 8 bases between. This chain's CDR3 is CASSLVGNTEAFF. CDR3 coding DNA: TGTGCCAGCAGCCTGGTCGGGAACACTGAAGCTTTCTTT.

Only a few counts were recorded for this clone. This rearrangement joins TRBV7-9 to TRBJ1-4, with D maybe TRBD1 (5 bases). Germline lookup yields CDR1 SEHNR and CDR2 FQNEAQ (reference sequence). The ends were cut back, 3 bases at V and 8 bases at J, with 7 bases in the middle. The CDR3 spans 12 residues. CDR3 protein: CASSLGGEKLFF. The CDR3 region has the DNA TGTGCCAGCAGCTTGGGGGGAGAAAAACTGTTTTTT.

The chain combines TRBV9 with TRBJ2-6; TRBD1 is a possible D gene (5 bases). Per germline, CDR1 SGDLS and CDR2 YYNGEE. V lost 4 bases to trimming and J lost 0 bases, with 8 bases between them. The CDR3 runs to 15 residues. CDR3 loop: CASSQDSSGANVLTF. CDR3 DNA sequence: TGTGCCAGCAGCCAAGACAGCTCTGGGGCCAACGTCCTGACTTTC.

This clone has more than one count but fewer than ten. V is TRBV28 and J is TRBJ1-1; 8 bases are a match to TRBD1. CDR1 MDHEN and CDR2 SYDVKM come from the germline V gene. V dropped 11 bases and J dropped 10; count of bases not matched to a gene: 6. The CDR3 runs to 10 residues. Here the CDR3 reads CASGQGAAFF. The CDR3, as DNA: TGTGCCTCCGGCCAGGGGGCAGCTTTCTTT.

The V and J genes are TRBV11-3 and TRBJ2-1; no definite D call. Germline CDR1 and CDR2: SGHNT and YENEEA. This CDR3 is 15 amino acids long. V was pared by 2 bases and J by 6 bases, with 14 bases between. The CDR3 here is CASSLSRISGNEQFF. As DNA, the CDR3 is TGTGCCAGCAGCTTATCGAGGATTTCTGGCAATGAGCAGTTCTTC.

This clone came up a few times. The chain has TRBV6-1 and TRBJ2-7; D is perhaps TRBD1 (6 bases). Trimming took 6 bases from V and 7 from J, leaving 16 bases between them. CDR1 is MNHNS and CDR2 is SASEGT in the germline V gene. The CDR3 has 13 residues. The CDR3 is CASSGTHVGEQYF. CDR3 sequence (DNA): TGTGCCAGCAGCGGGACACACGTGGGGGAGCAGTACTTC.